These 28 T cell receptor beta chains share one sample of origin, sequenced in a study of yellow fever vaccine responses in identical twins. TCRdb processed the RT-PCR reads anew with MiXCR; each CDR3 protein has one entry. The data hold thousands of distinct CDR3 sequences, with more than 80% observed a single time. This specimen was T cells from blood (PBMCs), unsorted or a sorted subset (not recorded which), taken before or after yellow fever vaccination (not recorded which). These receptors were taken from a young woman who received the yellow fever vaccine.

V gene TRBV30 combines with J gene TRBJ2-5; D is possibly TRBD2 (5 bases). V lost 1 base, J lost 2 bases, and 11 bases lay in between. Germline V gives CDR1 GTSNPN, CDR2 SVGIG (reference sequence). There are 14 residues in the CDR3. The DNA for the CDR3 is TGTGCCTGGAGTGAGGGAGCGGAACAAGAGACCCAGTACTTC. It yields the protein CAWSEGAEQETQYF. Drawing the rest from reference TRBV30 and TRBJ2-5, the complete variable domain is SQTIHQWPATLVQPVGSPLSLECTVEGTSNPNLYWYRQAAGRGLQLLFYSVGIGQISSEVPQNLSASRPQDRQFILSSKKLLLSDSGFYLCAWSEGAEQETQYFGPGTRLLVL.

V usage is TRBV10-1 and J usage is TRBJ2-1; D is uncertain. The V gene's germline CDR1 is WNHNN and CDR2 SYGVQD (reference sequence). Between the trimmed V and J ends, which lost 5 bases and 6 bases, there was a span of 5 bases. CDR3 length: 11 residues. In DNA form, the CDR3 reads TGCGCCAGCAGTCCGGGCAATGAGCAGTTCTTC. As protein: CASSPGNEQFF.

The chain links TRBV28 to TRBJ2-4; D gene unclear. CDR1 and CDR2 from the germline V gene are MDHEN and SYDVKM. Between the trimmed V and J ends, which lost 2 bases and 0 bases, there was a span of 2 bases. The CDR3 loop spans 13 amino acids. The CDR3 DNA reads as TGTGCCAGCAGTTTAGGAGCCAAAAACATTCAGTACTTC. Its translation: CASSLGAKNIQYF.

The chain couples TRBV5-1 to TRBJ2-1; 7 nucleotides align to TRBD2. In germline, CDR1 is SGHRS, CDR2 YFSETQ. This CDR3 is 16 amino acids long. The V and J ends lost 0 bases and 4 bases, in that order; junction bases with no gene match: 7. The DNA of the CDR3 is TGCGCCAGCAGCTTGGTGGGGGGGGTTTCGTACAATGAGCAGTTCTTC. Translation gives CASSLVGGVSYNEQFF.

V and J are TRBV11-3 and TRBJ2-1; the D gene is possibly TRBD2 (5 bases). Deletions cut 2 bases from V and 7 bases from J, with 15 bases between. CDR1 is SGHNT and CDR2 is YENEEA in the germline V gene. This CDR3 is built from 15 residues. CDR3 loop: CASSLQLLAGNEQFF. CDR3 DNA sequence: TGTGCCAGCAGCTTACAGCTCCTAGCCGGTAATGAGCAGTTCTTC.

This clonotype was seen just once. This rearrangement joins TRBV7-2 to TRBJ2-1, with TRBD2 identical over 8 bases. CDR3 size: 15 residues. CDR1 is SGHTA, CDR2 FQGNSA, per germline. V shed 4 bases, J shed 7 bases, and the junction held 9 bases outside the gene matches. For the CDR3, the DNA is TGTGCCAGCAGCTCGTTACCGGGACTAGGGAATGAGCAGTTCTTC. The encoded protein is CASSSLPGLGNEQFF.

The V gene is TRBV11-2, the J gene TRBJ2-7, with TRBD2 matching over 9 bases. J was trimmed by 5 bases and V by 1 base; bases with no gene match: 3. This CDR3 contains 14 residues. Germline loops: CDR1 SGHAT, CDR2 FQNNGV. The CDR3 spells CASSLVAGDDEQYF. Here the CDR3 DNA reads TGTGCCAGCAGCTTAGTAGCGGGAGATGACGAGCAGTACTTC.

The rearrangement links TRBV7-3 to TRBJ2-2, with D uncertain. The CDR3 length is 12 residues. Trimming took off 4 bases at V and 6 bases at J, with 6 bases between the two ends. Germline CDR1 reads SGHTA; CDR2 reads FQGTGA. The CDR3 is CASSSGAGELFF. The CDR3 DNA follows: TGTGCCAGCAGCTCAGGTGCCGGGGAGCTGTTTTTT.

The CDR3 nucleotides read TGTGCCAGCTCACCCGCCATTGCGGATCTAGGGACCCAGTACTTC. It yields the protein CASSPAIADLGTQYF. The V call is TRBV18, the J call TRBJ2-5; the D is unclear. Deletions cut 3 bases from V and 7 bases from J, with 18 bases between. Germline CDR1 and CDR2: KGHSH and LQKENI. The CDR3 loop spans 15 amino acids.

The V call is TRBV7-3, the J call TRBJ2-7, with 7 positions matching TRBD2. The CDR3 sequence is 18 residues long. Looked up from germline, CDR1 is SGHTA and CDR2 is FQGTGA. The trim removed 1 base at V and 7 bases at J, leaving 19 bases unmatched. The CDR3 here is CASSLNIRTGGRTWEQYF. The CDR3 bases are TGTGCCAGCAGCTTAAATATCAGGACGGGAGGTCGAACGTGGGAGCAGTACTTC.

The rearrangement links TRBV12-5 to TRBJ2-1; 12 nucleotides align to TRBD2. Trimming removed 0 bases from V and 6 bases from J; junction bases left unmatched: 0. The CDR3 length is 15 residues. CDR1 LGHNT and CDR2 FRNRAP come from the germline V gene. Written as DNA, the CDR3 is TGTGCTAGTGGTTTGGTACTAGCGGGAGGCAATGAGCAGTTCTTC. This gives the protein CASGLVLAGGNEQFF.

The genes are TRBV5-1 and TRBJ1-4; possibly TRBD1 for D (5 bases). V lost 4 bases and J lost 2, with 6 bases in between. Germline assignment: CDR1 SGHRS and CDR2 YFSETQ. This CDR3 has 13 residues. The CDR3 spells CASSRDTNEKLFF. In nucleotides, the CDR3 is TGCGCCAGCAGCAGGGACACTAATGAAAAACTGTTTTTT.

The chain recombines TRBV11-1 with TRBJ1-5; a possible D gene is TRBD1 (6 bases). V lost 5 bases to trimming and J lost 3 bases, with 11 bases between them. The length of the CDR3 is 14 residues. CDR1 and CDR2 (germline): SGHAT, FQDESV (reference sequence). CDR3 amino acids: CASSVQGNNQPQHF. For the CDR3, the DNA is TGTGCCAGCAGCGTTCAGGGGAACAATCAGCCCCAGCATTTT. Supplemented by reference TRBV11-1 and TRBJ1-5, the full variable domain reads EAEVAQSPRYKITEKSQAVAFWCDPISGHATLYWYRQILGQGPELLVQFQDESVVDDSQLPKDRFSAERLKGVDSTLKIQPAELGDSAMYLCASSVQGNNQPQHFGDGTRLSIL.

V usage is TRBV14 and J usage is TRBJ2-3; 12 nucleotides align to TRBD2. The CDR3 covers 17 residues. Germline loops: CDR1 SGHDN, CDR2 FVKESK. V trimming: 3 bases; J trimming: 5 bases; junction bases outside the gene matches: 9. CDR3 nucleotides: TGTGCCAGCAGCCAGATTCTCGGACTAGCGGGGCTAGATACGCAGTATTTT. Protein: CASSQILGLAGLDTQYF. The full variable domain, completed using reference TRBV14 and TRBJ2-3, is EAGVTQFPSHSVIEKGQTVTLRCDPISGHDNLYWYRRVMGKEIKFLLHFVKESKQDESGMPNNRFLAERTGGTYSTLKVQPAELEDSGVYFCASSQILGLAGLDTQYFGPGTRLTVL.

The chain combines TRBV12-3 or TRBV12-4 with TRBJ2-7; no reliable D call. Trimming left V 3 bases short and J 0 bases short, with 6 bases between. This CDR3 is 13 amino acids long. CDR3 sequence reads: CASSLSDSYEQYF. The CDR3 bases are TGTGCCAGCAGTTTGAGCGACTCCTACGAGCAGTACTTC.

The chain carries TRBV13 and TRBJ2-5; tentatively, D is TRBD1 (5 bases). The CDR3 is 13 amino acids. Germline lookup yields CDR1 PRHDT and CDR2 FYEKMQ (reference sequence). Trimming stripped 5 bases from V and 2 bases from J, with 9 bases between. CDR3 bases: TGTGCCAGCAGCCGCGACAGACAAGAGACCCAGTACTTC. Its protein is CASSRDRQETQYF.

The V and J genes are TRBV11-2 and TRBJ2-2; D is ambiguous. The length of the CDR3 is 14 residues. Germline CDR1 and CDR2: SGHAT and FQNNGV. Trimming removed 0 bases from V and 4 bases from J, with 6 bases in between. The CDR3 DNA follows: TGTGCCAGCAGCTTAGACAGACTCACCGGGGAGCTGTTTTTT. Its translation is CASSLDRLTGELFF. Looking up the rest from reference TRBV11-2 and TRBJ2-2 gives the full variable domain: EAGVAQSPRYKIIEKRQSVAFWCNPISGHATLYWYQQILGQGPKLLIQFQNNGVVDDSQLPKDRFSAERLKGVDSTLKIQPAKLEDSAVYLCASSLDRLTGELFFGEGSRLTVL.

V usage is TRBV19 and J usage is TRBJ2-1; TRBD2 matches at 12 bases. V shed 5 bases, J shed 3 bases, and the junction held 8 bases outside the gene matches. In germline, CDR1 is LNHDA, CDR2 SQIVND (reference sequence). The CDR3 covers 17 residues. The CDR3 coding sequence is TGTGCCAGTAGTCCCCGCCCGACTAGCGGGGGCTACAATGAGCAGTTCTTC. Translating it yields CASSPRPTSGGYNEQFF.

The chain employs TRBV18 and TRBJ2-7; D possibly corresponds to TRBD1 (6 bases). The CDR3 has 13 amino acids. V lost 5 bases to trimming and J lost 4 bases, with 12 bases between them. Germline CDR1 is KGHSH and CDR2 is LQKENI. CDR3 region: CASSGQHSYEQYF. In DNA form, the CDR3 reads TGTGCCAGCTCAGGACAGCACTCGTACGAGCAGTACTTC.

This clonotype was found once. The chain has TRBV28 and TRBJ2-7, with D perhaps matching TRBD2 (6 bases). Trimming removed 5 bases at V and 2 bases at J, with 10 bases between. The germline gives CDR1 MDHEN, CDR2 SYDVKM. The CDR3 totals 13 residues. The chain's CDR3 is CASSPGLTYEQYF. CDR3 bases: TGTGCCAGCAGTCCGGGACTGACCTACGAGCAGTACTTC.

This clonotype was recorded a few times. The rearrangement joins TRBV12-3 or TRBV12-4 to TRBJ2-5, with 7 nucleotides matching TRBD2. The CDR3 is made up of 13 amino acids. V shed 2 bases, J shed 5 bases, and the junction held 2 bases outside the gene matches. CDR3 protein: CASSLFSGETQYF. For the CDR3, the DNA is TGTGCCAGCAGTTTATTTAGCGGGGAGACCCAGTACTTC.

V and J are TRBV5-1 and TRBJ2-2; D call uncertain. Trimming took off 0 bases at V and 7 bases at J, with 4 bases between the two ends. The CDR3 is 12 amino acids. The germline V gene encodes CDR1 SGHRS and CDR2 YFSETQ. The CDR3 is CASSLGGGELFF. The DNA for the CDR3 is TGCGCCAGCAGCTTGGGCGGCGGGGAGCTGTTTTTT. Looking up the rest from reference TRBV5-1 and TRBJ2-2 gives the full variable domain: KAGVTQTPRYLIKTRGQQVTLSCSPISGHRSVSWYQQTPGQGLQFLFEYFSETQRNKGNFPGRFSGRQFSNSRSEMNVSTLELGDSALYLCASSLGGGELFFGEGSRLTVL.

The rearrangement joins TRBV7-1 to TRBJ1-4; D gene uncertain. TRBV7-1 is annotated as an ORF whose role is uncertain. Trimming pared 3 bases from V and 0 bases from J, leaving 8 bases between. The CDR3 is 15 residues long. The DNA of the CDR3 is TGTGCCAGCAGCTCCTCCCGGTCAACTAATGAAAAACTGTTTTTT. It codes for CASSSSRSTNEKLFF.

The chain links TRBV5-4 to TRBJ2-5; 11 nucleotides align to TRBD2. The CDR3 extends over 18 amino acids. The J segment lost 3 bases and the V segment lost 1 base, leaving 11 bases of the junction unmatched. Germline assignment: CDR1 SGHNT and CDR2 YYREEE (reference sequence). The CDR3 spells CASSLLTSGAPREETQYF. CDR3 coding DNA: TGTGCCAGCAGCTTGCTGACTAGCGGGGCTCCCCGAGAAGAGACCCAGTACTTC.

As concerns this clonotype: One end of the junction does not line up with germline, which may come from a read error. The chain has TRBV7-3 and TRBJ2-3, with 13 bases identical to TRBD2. The length of the CDR3 is 17 residues. Germline lookup yields CDR1 SGHTA and CDR2 FQGTGA. CDR3 nucleotide sequence: TGTGCCAGCAGCCTAACTAGCGGGAGGGCAATCCCAGATACGCAGTATTTT. This codes for CASSLTSGRAIPDTQYF.

The J gene is TRBJ2-7, the V gene TRBV14; TRBD1 aligns across 10 bases. CDR3 size: 17 residues. From germline, CDR1 is SGHDN and CDR2 FVKESK. V was clipped by 3 bases and J by 2 bases; unmatched bases: 10. The CDR3 sequence is CASSHNIPGQGTYEQYF. CDR3 DNA: TGTGCCAGCAGCCACAATATACCGGGACAGGGGACCTACGAGCAGTACTTC. The full variable domain, in which reference TRBV14 and TRBJ2-7 provide the parts outside the CDR3, is EAGVTQFPSHSVIEKGQTVTLRCDPISGHDNLYWYRRVMGKEIKFLLHFVKESKQDESGMPNNRFLAERTGGTYSTLKVQPAELEDSGVYFCASSHNIPGQGTYEQYFGPGTRLTVT.

This chain joins TRBV30 and TRBJ2-1; D is tentatively TRBD1 or TRBD2 (6 bases each). V dropped 2 bases and J dropped 2 bases, with 13 bases sitting between them. Germline V CDR1 and CDR2: GTSNPN, SVGIG (reference sequence). This CDR3 contains 15 residues. The DNA for the CDR3 is TGTGCCTGGAGTTTGTCACGGGGGCCCTACAATGAGCAGTTCTTC. Encoded protein: CAWSLSRGPYNEQFF.

This chain links TRBV29-1 with TRBJ2-1; TRBD2 matches 14 bases. The CDR3 is 15 amino acids. Germline assignment: CDR1 SQVTM and CDR2 ANQGSEA. The V gene end was trimmed by 6 bases and the J gene end by 5 bases; junction bases not matched to a gene: 6. The DNA for the CDR3 is TGCAGCGTGGCCGGGACTAGCGGGAGCAACAATGAGCAGTTCTTC. Translating gives CSVAGTSGSNNEQFF.